This T cell receptor (beta chain) stems from a study of T cells after yellow fever vaccination. The CDR3 consists of 12 residues. The V and J ends lost 5 bases and 8 bases, in that order; junction bases with no gene match: 2. Per germline, CDR1 SGHTA and CDR2 FQGNSA. Using its own MiXCR run on the 5' RACE reads, TCRdb lists one record per CDR3 protein. The data show about 260,000 distinct CDR3 sequences, roughly 5% seen once. The source material was CD4+ T cells sorted from PBMCs, sampled on the day of the yellow fever booster vaccination. The TCR originated in a young man who received the YFV17D yellow fever vaccine. The chain uses TRBV7-2 and TRBJ2-2; 7 bases match TRBD2. The CDR3 nucleotides are TGTGCCAGCAGCAATAGCGGGGGGGAGCTGTTTTTT. Translation: CASSNSGGELFF.